The rows below give T cell receptor beta chains drawn from one sample of a study of cytomegalovirus exposure and HLA in healthy donors. TCRdb's copy holds only in-frame clones and misses some; the assay was immunoSEQ multiplex PCR. Among 150,000 to 200,000 clones, 70% to 80% were seen once, and the ten largest hold roughly 1.6%. Sample: PBMCs. These receptors all stem from a woman aged 45-65 years in good health and CMV-seronegative. Each CDR3 is given with its conserved first and last residue. Fields, in order: CDR3 DNA, CDR3 protein, J gene, clone size, V gene, D gene. D genes are given only for firm matches. The size field is filled for only some rows; it gives once, few, many or a size class.

CDR3nt: TGTGCCAGCAAGGGGGGGGACTACAATGAGCAGTTCTTC
CDR3aa: CASKGGDYNEQFF
j_gene: TRBJ2-1
abundance: -
v_gene: TRBV28
d_gene: -

CDR3nt: TGTGCCAGCAGTTACTCGGTCCGGGGGAAAGAGACCCAGTACTTC
CDR3aa: CASSYSVRGKETQYF
j_gene: TRBJ2-5
abundance: few
v_gene: TRBV6-6
d_gene: -

CDR3nt: TGCGCCAGCAGCCAAGGTTTTGGCGGCACCGGGGAGCTGTTTTTT
CDR3aa: CASSQGFGGTGELFF
j_gene: TRBJ2-2
abundance: -
v_gene: TRBV4-1
d_gene: -

CDR3nt: TGTGCCAGCAGCTTAGGAGGTGCGGGGGACGCTGAAGCTTTCTTT
CDR3aa: CASSLGGAGDAEAFF
j_gene: TRBJ1-1
abundance: -
v_gene: TRBV7-2
d_gene: -

CDR3nt: TGTGCCAGCAGCTTAGTTCGGGGTCCCAATCGACTAGCGGGGGACACCACAGATACGCAGTATTTT
CDR3aa: CASSLVRGPNRLAGDTTDTQYF
j_gene: TRBJ2-3
abundance: -
v_gene: TRBV7-6
d_gene: TRBD2

CDR3nt: TGTGCCAGCAGTTTATCGGGACAGGGGGGCGGCTACACCTTC
CDR3aa: CASSLSGQGGGYTF
j_gene: TRBJ1-2
abundance: once
v_gene: TRBV28
d_gene: TRBD1

CDR3nt: TGTGCTAGCAGTCCGCTGACTGGTTACGAGCAGTACTTC
CDR3aa: CASSPLTGYEQYF
j_gene: TRBJ2-7
abundance: -
v_gene: TRBV7-7
d_gene: -

CDR3nt: TGTGCCAGCAGCTCTACGACAGGTTCCCTTCAAGAGACCCAGTACTTC
CDR3aa: CASSSTTGSLQETQYF
j_gene: TRBJ2-5
abundance: -
v_gene: TRBV9
d_gene: -

CDR3nt: TGTGCCAGCAGCTTAAAAGCAGGGTCTAACTATGGCTACACCTTC
CDR3aa: CASSLKAGSNYGYTF
j_gene: TRBJ1-2
abundance: -
v_gene: TRBV5-8
d_gene: -

CDR3nt: TGTGCCAGCAGTGAAGCAGCCGGCATTCAGTACTTC
CDR3aa: CASSEAAGIQYF
j_gene: TRBJ2-4
abundance: -
v_gene: TRBV6-1
d_gene: -

CDR3nt: TGTGCCAGCAGCCCCGGGACTAGGGATGAGCAGTTCTTC
CDR3aa: CASSPGTRDEQFF
j_gene: TRBJ2-1
abundance: -
v_gene: TRBV7-3
d_gene: TRBD2

CDR3nt: TGTGCCAGTACTTATTACAGGGGAGTGGCCGGGGAGCTGTTTTTT
CDR3aa: CASTYYRGVAGELFF
j_gene: TRBJ2-2
abundance: -
v_gene: TRBV19
d_gene: TRBD1

CDR3nt: TGTGCCAGCAGCCCCCGGGACAGGTCAAGGGTTGGCTACACCTTC
CDR3aa: CASSPRDRSRVGYTF
j_gene: TRBJ1-2
abundance: -
v_gene: TRBV5-8
d_gene: TRBD1

CDR3nt: TGCGCCAGCAGCTTGGCTGGCAGCCAAGAGACCCAGTACTTC
CDR3aa: CASSLAGSQETQYF
j_gene: TRBJ2-5
abundance: -
v_gene: TRBV5-1
d_gene: -

CDR3nt: TGTGCCAGCAGTTTCCGGGAAGACTACGAGCAGTACTTC
CDR3aa: CASSFREDYEQYF
j_gene: TRBJ2-7
abundance: -
v_gene: TRBV27
d_gene: -